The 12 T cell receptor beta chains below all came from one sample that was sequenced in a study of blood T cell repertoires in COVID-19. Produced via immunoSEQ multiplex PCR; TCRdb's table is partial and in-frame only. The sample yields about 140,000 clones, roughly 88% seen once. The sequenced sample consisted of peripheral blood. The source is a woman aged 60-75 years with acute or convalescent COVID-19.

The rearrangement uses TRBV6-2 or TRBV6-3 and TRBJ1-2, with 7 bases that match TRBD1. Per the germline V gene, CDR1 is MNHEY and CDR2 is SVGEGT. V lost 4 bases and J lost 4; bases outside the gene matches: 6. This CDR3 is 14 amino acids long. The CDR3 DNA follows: TGTGCCAGCAGTTGGGACAGAAACCTCTATGGCTACACCTTC. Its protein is CASSWDRNLYGYTF.

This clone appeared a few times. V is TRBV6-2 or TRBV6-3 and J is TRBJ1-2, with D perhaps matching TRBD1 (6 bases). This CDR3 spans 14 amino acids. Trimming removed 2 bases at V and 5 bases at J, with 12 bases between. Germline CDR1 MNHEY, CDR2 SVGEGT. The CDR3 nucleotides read TGTGCCAGCAGTTACGCCCCAGGGGAATATGGCTACACCTTC. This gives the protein CASSYAPGEYGYTF.

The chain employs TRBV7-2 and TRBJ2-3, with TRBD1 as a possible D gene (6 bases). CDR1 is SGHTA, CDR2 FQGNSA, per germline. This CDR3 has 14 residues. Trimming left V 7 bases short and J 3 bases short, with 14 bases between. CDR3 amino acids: CASTYPGQTDTQYF. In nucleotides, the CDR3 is TGTGCCAGCACCTACCCTGGACAGACAGATACGCAGTATTTT.

The CDR3 DNA reads TGTGCCAGCAGTTTCTCGAGGCGTCGGGATCAGCCCCAGCATTTT. Protein product: CASSFSRRRDQPQHF. The chain uses TRBV28 and TRBJ1-5; D not resolved. Trimming shortened V by 3 bases and J by 5 bases, and 14 bases separated the two germline ends. CDR1 and CDR2 from the germline V gene are MDHEN and SYDVKM. The CDR3 sequence is 15 residues long.

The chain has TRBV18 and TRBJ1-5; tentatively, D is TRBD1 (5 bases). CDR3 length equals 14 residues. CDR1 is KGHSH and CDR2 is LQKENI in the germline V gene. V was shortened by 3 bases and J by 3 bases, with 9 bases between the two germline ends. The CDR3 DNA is TGTGCCAGCTCACCCTCGGGGGACAATCAGCCCCAGCATTTT. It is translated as CASSPSGDNQPQHF.

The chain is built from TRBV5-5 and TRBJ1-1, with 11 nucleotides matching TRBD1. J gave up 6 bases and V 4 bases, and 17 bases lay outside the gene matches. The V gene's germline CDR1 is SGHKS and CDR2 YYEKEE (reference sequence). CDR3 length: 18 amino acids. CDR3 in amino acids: CASSRSGTGGPKLAEAFF. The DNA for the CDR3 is TGTGCCAGCAGCCGTTCAGGGACAGGGGGTCCCAAGTTGGCTGAAGCTTTCTTT.

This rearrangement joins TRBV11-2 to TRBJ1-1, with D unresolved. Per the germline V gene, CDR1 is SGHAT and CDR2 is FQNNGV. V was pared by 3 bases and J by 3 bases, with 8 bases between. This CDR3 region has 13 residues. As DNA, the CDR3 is TGTGCCAGCAGCTTTAATCGGGACACTGAAGCTTTCTTT. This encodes CASSFNRDTEAFF.

The CDR3 bases are TGTGCCAGCAGCGTAGCAGGGGGCTATGAAAAACTGTTTTTT. Amino acids: CASSVAGGYEKLFF. The chain has TRBV9 and TRBJ1-4, with 8 bases matching TRBD1. Germline CDR1 and CDR2: SGDLS and YYNGEE. The CDR3 length is 14 residues. Losses at the gene ends were 0 bases for V and 6 bases for J; bases not matched to a gene: 1.

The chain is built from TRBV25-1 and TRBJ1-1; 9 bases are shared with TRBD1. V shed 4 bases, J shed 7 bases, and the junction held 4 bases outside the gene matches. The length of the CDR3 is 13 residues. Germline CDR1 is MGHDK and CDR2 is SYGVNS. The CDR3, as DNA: TGTGCCAGCAGTGTCGGGACAGGGAGTGAAGCTTTCTTT. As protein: CASSVGTGSEAFF.

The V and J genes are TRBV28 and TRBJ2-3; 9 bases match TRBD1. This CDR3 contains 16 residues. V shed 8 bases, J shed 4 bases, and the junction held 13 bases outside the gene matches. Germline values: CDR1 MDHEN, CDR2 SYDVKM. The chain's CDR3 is CASLPLSGQGPDTQYF. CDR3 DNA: TGTGCCAGCCTACCTCTCTCGGGACAGGGCCCAGATACGCAGTATTTT.

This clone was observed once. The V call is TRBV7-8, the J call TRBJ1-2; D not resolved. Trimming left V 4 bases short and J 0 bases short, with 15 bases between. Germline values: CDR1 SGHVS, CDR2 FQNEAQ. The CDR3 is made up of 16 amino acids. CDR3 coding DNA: TGTGCCAGCAGCTCCGAGGCGCCGTCGCCTAACTATGGCTACACCTTC. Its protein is CASSSEAPSPNYGYTF. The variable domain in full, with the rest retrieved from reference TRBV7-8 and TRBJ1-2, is GAGVSQSPRYKVAKRGQDVALRCDPISGHVSLFWYQQALGQGPEFLTYFQNEAQLDKSGLPSDRFFAERPEGSVSTLKIQRTQQEDSAVYLCASSSEAPSPNYGYTFGSGTRLTVV.

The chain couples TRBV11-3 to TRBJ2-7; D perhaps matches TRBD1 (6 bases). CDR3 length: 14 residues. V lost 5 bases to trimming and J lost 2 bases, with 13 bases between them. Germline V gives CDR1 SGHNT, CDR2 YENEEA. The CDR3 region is CASSKGQPPYEQYF. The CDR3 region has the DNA TGTGCCAGCAGCAAAGGACAGCCGCCCTACGAGCAGTACTTC.